This T cell receptor (beta chain) was retrieved from a study of cytomegalovirus exposure and HLA in healthy donors. The CDR3 is 15 amino acids. Trimming removed 1 base from V and 0 bases from J, with 9 bases in between. Germline V gives CDR1 MNHNS, CDR2 SASEGT. The PCR used 60 Vbeta and 13 Jbeta primers. Profiled with immunoSEQ multiplex PCR; TCRdb holds only in-frame clones, not every one. Its table lists over 200,000 clones. The gene calls are TRBV6-1 and TRBJ1-1; D is ambiguous. The sequence came from a woman in her twenties or thirties in good health and CMV-seropositive. Sequencing was done on a sample of PBMCs. The CDR3 nucleotides are TGTGCCAGCAGTGAAGACAACCAACTGAACACTGAAGCTTTCTTT. Translated, it gives CASSEDNQLNTEAFF.